This T cell receptor beta chain was retrieved from a study of blood T cell repertoires in COVID-19. Across the study: There were acute and convalescent COVID-19 samples, and they came from the United States, Italy and Spain. Sources were T cells, B-cell-depleted T cells, or PBMCs; the material itself was cDNA or gDNA.

Per the study methods: Estimation of nucleated cell counts relied on the amplification of reference gene primers. Generated by immunoSEQ multiplex PCR, the TCRdb table keeps only in-frame clones and is missing some. V and J calls plus clone size are reproduced from that table; the DNA served to infer D and trimming. The sample records roughly 260,000 clones, about 88% being singletons. The V gene's germline CDR1 is SGHTA and CDR2 FQGTGA. The CDR3 is 15 amino acids. V lost 8 bases to trimming and J lost 7 bases; unmatched junction nucleotides: 12. The source is a woman aged 40 to 50 who had recovered from COVID-19. This rearrangement joins TRBV7-3 to TRBJ2-1; 9 bases match TRBD1. The material sequenced was peripheral blood. The CDR3 reads CASALGQGRSNEQFF. As DNA, the CDR3 is TGTGCCAGCGCTCTCGGACAGGGGCGGTCGAATGAGCAGTTCTTC.